A single sample is the source of the 17 T cell receptor beta chains below, sequenced in a study of cytomegalovirus exposure and HLA in healthy donors. Amplification used 60 Vbeta primers and 13 Jbeta primers. The protocol was immunoSEQ multiplex PCR, while the TCRdb copy is restricted to in-frame clones and leaves out a portion. The data hold over 150,000 clones, with roughly 87% observed a single time. The specimen sequenced was PBMCs. These receptor sequences come from a girl in the first two years of life in good health and CMV-seronegative.

This chain links TRBV5-1 with TRBJ2-5, with 9 bases fitting TRBD1. The DNA end is more similar to TRBJ2-7, so the J call may be wrong. The CDR3 totals 15 residues. Germline V gene data show CDR1 as SGHRS and CDR2 as YFSETQ. The DNA for the CDR3 is TGCGCCAGCAGCTTGGATGGGACAGGGTCTTACGAGCAGTACTTC. It is translated as CASSLDGTGSYEQYF.

The chain is built from TRBV7-2 and TRBJ1-2; 9 nucleotides line up with TRBD1. V lost 4 bases and J lost 3; bases outside the gene matches: 6. Germline V gene data show CDR1 as SGHTA and CDR2 as FQGNSA. The CDR3 spans 15 residues. CDR3 DNA sequence: TGTGCCAGCAGCTCGACAGGGGGATCTTACTATGGCTACACCTTC. Its protein product is CASSSTGGSYYGYTF.

This clone was seen just once. The chain carries TRBV9 and TRBJ2-1; maybe TRBD1 (8 bases). The germline V gene has CDR1 SGDLS and CDR2 YYNGEE. The ends were cut back, 4 bases at V and 4 bases at J, with 15 bases in the middle. The CDR3 has 15 amino acids. CDR3 nucleotides: TGTGCCAGCAGCTTTACAGGGGGGGAGTACAATGAGCAGTTCTTC. Residues: CASSFTGGEYNEQFF.

This clone was picked up one time. This chain connects TRBV2 to TRBJ2-7, with a possible D match to TRBD2 (5 bases). The V end lost 8 bases, the J end lost 9 bases, and 20 bases lay between the germline ends. Germline V CDR1 and CDR2: SNHLY, FYNNEI. This CDR3 has 13 residues. The CDR3: CASVEALSPLQYF. The CDR3 DNA follows: TGTGCCAGCGTGGAGGCACTATCTCCCCTGCAGTACTTC.

V gene TRBV5-1 combines with J gene TRBJ1-1; the D is unclear. The V gene's germline CDR1 is SGHRS and CDR2 YFSETQ. CDR3 length equals 13 residues. V lost 5 bases, J lost 1 base, and 9 bases lay in between. The CDR3 spells CASREWKNTEAFF. The CDR3 nucleotides are TGCGCCAGCAGGGAGTGGAAGAACACTGAAGCTTTCTTT.

V is TRBV30 and J is TRBJ2-4; 7 positions agree with TRBD1. Germline V gene data show CDR1 as GTSNPN and CDR2 as SVGIG (reference sequence). With V trimmed by 1 base and J by 8 bases, 8 bases remained unmatched. The CDR3 totals 14 residues. Written as DNA, the CDR3 is TGTGCCTGGAGTGACCGACAGGGTTCTGACATTCAGTACTTC. Protein sequence: CAWSDRQGSDIQYF. Looking up the rest from reference TRBV30 and TRBJ2-4 gives the full variable domain: SQTIHQWPATLVQPVGSPLSLECTVEGTSNPNLYWYRQAAGRGLQLLFYSVGIGQISSEVPQNLSASRPQDRQFILSSKKLLLSDSGFYLCAWSDRQGSDIQYFGAGTRLSVL.

V gene TRBV7-9 combines with J gene TRBJ1-2, with D possibly being TRBD1 (5 bases). The CDR3 is made up of 14 amino acids. Trimming cost V 7 bases and J 7 bases, with 19 bases left between them. From germline, CDR1 is SEHNR and CDR2 FQNEAQ (reference sequence). CDR3 sequence (DNA): TGTGCCAGCACCCCGGAAGGCCCCGGGGGTGGCTACACCTTC. It encodes CASTPEGPGGGYTF.

The rearrangement joins TRBV19 to TRBJ2-7; D gene uncertain. With 2 bases removed from V and 7 bases from J, the gap between germline ends came to 12 bases. Germline V gives CDR1 LNHDA, CDR2 SQIVND (reference sequence). There are 13 residues in the CDR3. The CDR3 reads CASSITRSFEQYF. For the CDR3, the DNA is TGTGCCAGTAGTATAACCAGATCCTTTGAGCAGTACTTC.

The chain has TRBV15 and TRBJ2-4; 10 nucleotides align to TRBD2. CDR3 length: 16 amino acids. Germline loops: CDR1 LNHNV, CDR2 YYDKDF (reference sequence). J gave up 6 bases and V 8 bases, and 13 bases lay outside the gene matches. The CDR3 is CATGVLIAGGGNIQYF. In DNA form, the CDR3 reads TGTGCCACCGGAGTTTTAATAGCGGGAGGAGGAAACATTCAGTACTTC. Looking up the rest from reference TRBV15 and TRBJ2-4 gives the full variable domain: DAMVIQNPRYQVTQFGKPVTLSCSQTLNHNVMYWYQQKSSQAPKLLFHYYDKDFNNEADTPDNFQSRRPNTSFCFLDIRSPGLGDTAMYLCATGVLIAGGGNIQYFGAGTRLSVL.

This clone has only one observation. The chain has TRBV5-1 and TRBJ1-1; the D gene is possibly TRBD1 (6 bases). This CDR3 region has 18 residues. The germline V gene has CDR1 SGHRS and CDR2 YFSETQ. V lost 2 bases to trimming and J lost 0 bases, with 20 bases between them. CDR3 sequence: CASSFLPGDLSMNTEAFF. CDR3 nucleotides: TGCGCCAGCAGCTTCCTCCCAGGGGACCTTTCGATGAACACTGAAGCTTTCTTT.

CDR3 amino acids: CASSQERTGGKETQYF. The CDR3 bases are TGTGCCAGCAGCCAAGAAAGGACAGGGGGTAAAGAGACCCAGTACTTC. The chain links TRBV4-2 to TRBJ2-5; 10 bases are a match to TRBD1. The CDR3 sequence is 16 residues long. The germline CDR1 and CDR2 sequences are LGHNA and YNFKEQ. The ends lost 0 bases at V and 3 bases at J; junction bases unmatched: 4.

The rearrangement joins TRBV5-1 to TRBJ1-1; D unresolved. The CDR3 is 14 residues long. The ends were cut back, 0 bases at V and 4 bases at J, with 10 bases in the middle. Germline V lookup: CDR1 SGHRS, CDR2 YFSETQ. The CDR3 reads CASSLGAGSTEAFF. As DNA, the CDR3 is TGCGCCAGCAGCTTGGGCGCCGGGAGCACTGAAGCTTTCTTT.

The CDR3 sequence is CASSRRQGASYEQYF. Here the CDR3 DNA reads TGTGCCAGCAGTCGACGTCAGGGGGCCTCCTACGAGCAGTACTTC. The genes are TRBV27 and TRBJ2-7; 8 nucleotides align to TRBD1. The CDR3 extends over 15 amino acids. After removal of 5 bases from V and 0 bases from J, the junction contained 6 bases not matched to a gene. CDR1 and CDR2 (germline): MNHEY, SMNVEV (reference sequence).

The chain is built from TRBV6-1 and TRBJ2-3, with TRBD2 matching over 9 bases. Germline V gene sequence: CDR1 MNHNS, CDR2 SASEGT. This CDR3 comprises 15 residues. V shed 6 bases and J 3 bases; nucleotides not matched to a gene: 7. DNA for the CDR3: TGTGCCAGCAGCCGCGGGACTAGCCCAACAGATACGCAGTATTTT. It translates to CASSRGTSPTDTQYF.

This rearrangement joins TRBV28 to TRBJ1-5; 9 bases match TRBD1. V was pared by 2 bases and J by 4 bases, with 6 bases of the junction left unmatched. The CDR3 is made up of 16 amino acids. Per the germline V gene, CDR1 is MDHEN and CDR2 is SYDVKM. CDR3 sequence (DNA): TGTGCCAGCAGTTTAAGGGGACAGGGTGGAAATCAGCCCCAGCATTTT. This gives the protein CASSLRGQGGNQPQHF.

The rearrangement uses TRBV4-1 and TRBJ2-5, with 8 bases lining up with TRBD1. CDR3 length equals 14 residues. Germline V gives CDR1 MGHRA, CDR2 YSYEKL. V lost 0 bases, J lost 5 bases, and 2 bases stayed unmatched. The CDR3 nucleotides are TGCGCCAGCAGCCAAGATCAGGGGGCGGAGACCCAGTACTTC. This gives the protein CASSQDQGAETQYF.

The count of this clone is one. The chain has TRBV10-2 and TRBJ1-5; D perhaps matches TRBD1 (6 bases). V lost 4 bases to trimming and J lost 3 bases, with 19 bases between them. The V gene's germline CDR1 is WSHSY and CDR2 SAAADI. This CDR3 spans 17 amino acids. The CDR3 reads CASSGTTRGGPNQPQHF. As DNA, the CDR3 is TGCGCCAGCAGTGGGACAACTAGGGGGGGCCCCAATCAGCCCCAGCATTTT.